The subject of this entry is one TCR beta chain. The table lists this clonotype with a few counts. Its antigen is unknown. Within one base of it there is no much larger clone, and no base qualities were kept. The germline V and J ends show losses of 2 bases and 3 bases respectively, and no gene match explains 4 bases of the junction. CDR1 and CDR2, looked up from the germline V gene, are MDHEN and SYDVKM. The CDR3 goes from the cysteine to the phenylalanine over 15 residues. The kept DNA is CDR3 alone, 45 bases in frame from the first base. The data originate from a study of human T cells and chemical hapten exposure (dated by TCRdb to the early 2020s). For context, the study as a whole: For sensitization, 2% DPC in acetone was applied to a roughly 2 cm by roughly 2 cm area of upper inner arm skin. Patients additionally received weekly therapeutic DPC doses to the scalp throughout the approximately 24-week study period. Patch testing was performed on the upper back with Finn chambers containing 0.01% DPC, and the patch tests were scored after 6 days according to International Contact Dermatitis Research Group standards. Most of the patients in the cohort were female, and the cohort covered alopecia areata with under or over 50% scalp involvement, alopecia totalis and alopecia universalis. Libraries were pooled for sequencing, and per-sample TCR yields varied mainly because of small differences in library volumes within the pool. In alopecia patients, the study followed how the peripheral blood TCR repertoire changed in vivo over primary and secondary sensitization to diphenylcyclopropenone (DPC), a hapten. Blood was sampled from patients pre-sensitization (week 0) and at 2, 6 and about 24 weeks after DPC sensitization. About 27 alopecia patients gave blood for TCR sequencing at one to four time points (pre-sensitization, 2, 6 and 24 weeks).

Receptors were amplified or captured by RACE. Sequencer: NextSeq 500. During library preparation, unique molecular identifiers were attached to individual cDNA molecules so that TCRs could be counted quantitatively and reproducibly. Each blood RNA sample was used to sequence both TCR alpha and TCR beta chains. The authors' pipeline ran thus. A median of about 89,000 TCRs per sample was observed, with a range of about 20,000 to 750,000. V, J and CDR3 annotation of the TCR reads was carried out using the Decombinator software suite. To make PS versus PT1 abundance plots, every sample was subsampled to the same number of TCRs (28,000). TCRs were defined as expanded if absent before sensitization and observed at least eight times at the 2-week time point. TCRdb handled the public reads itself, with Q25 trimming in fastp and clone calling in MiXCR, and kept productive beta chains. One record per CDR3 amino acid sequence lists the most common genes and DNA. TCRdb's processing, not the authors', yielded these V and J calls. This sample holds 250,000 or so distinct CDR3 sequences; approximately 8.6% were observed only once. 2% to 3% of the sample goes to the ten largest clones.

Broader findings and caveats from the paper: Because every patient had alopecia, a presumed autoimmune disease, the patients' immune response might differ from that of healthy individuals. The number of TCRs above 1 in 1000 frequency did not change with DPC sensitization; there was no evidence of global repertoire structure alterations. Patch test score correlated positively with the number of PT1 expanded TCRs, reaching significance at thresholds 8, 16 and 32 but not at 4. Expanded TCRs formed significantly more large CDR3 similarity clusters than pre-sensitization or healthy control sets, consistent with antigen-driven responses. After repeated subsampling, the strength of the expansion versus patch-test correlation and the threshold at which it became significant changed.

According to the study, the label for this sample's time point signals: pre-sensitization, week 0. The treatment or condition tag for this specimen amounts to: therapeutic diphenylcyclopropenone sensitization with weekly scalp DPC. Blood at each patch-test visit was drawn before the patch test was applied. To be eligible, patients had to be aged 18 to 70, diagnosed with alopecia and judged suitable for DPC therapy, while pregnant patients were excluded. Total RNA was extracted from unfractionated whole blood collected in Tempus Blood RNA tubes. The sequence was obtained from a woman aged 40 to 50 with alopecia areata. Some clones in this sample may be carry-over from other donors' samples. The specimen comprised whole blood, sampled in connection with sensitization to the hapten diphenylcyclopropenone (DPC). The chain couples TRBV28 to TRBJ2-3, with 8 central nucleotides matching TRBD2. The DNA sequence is TGTGCCAGCAGTTTAGTCGGGAGGGCAACAGATACGCAGTATTTT. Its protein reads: CASSLVGRATDTQYF.